This T cell receptor (beta chain) stems from a study of PD-1 blockade in classical Hodgkin lymphoma. Study summary: Intravenous delivery of nivolumab at 3 mg/kg to patients occurred every 2 weeks.

The study's findings and limits: Individuals initiating nivolumab under 1 year after ASCT were excluded. When set against healthy donors, newly diagnosed patients were reported to show lower baseline TCR diversity.

Generated by immunoSEQ multiplex PCR, the TCRdb table keeps only in-frame clones and is missing some. The sample records some 58,000 clones, over 85% being singletons. As to time point: cycle 4 day 1 (C4D1), after more than five weeks of nivolumab. The patients all showed relapse after autologous stem cell transplantation, while their brentuximab vedotin exposure varied. With 1 base removed from V and 6 bases from J, the gap between germline ends came to 10 bases. CDR1 and CDR2 (germline): MDHEN, SYDVKM. The CDR3 covers 13 residues. Comment on this clone: Its antigen is undetermined.

The chain couples TRBV28 to TRBJ2-7; possible D gene TRBD2, 5 bases. The starting material was peripheral blood mononuclear cells (PBMCs), obtained before the fourth cycle of nivolumab. This receptor was obtained from a human donor with classical Hodgkin lymphoma. The CDR3 sequence is CASSLFGSIEQYF. The DNA of the CDR3 is TGTGCCAGCAGTTTATTTGGGAGTATCGAGCAGTACTTC.